This paragraph reports one T cell receptor beta chain. Its antigen is unknown. Separate from the approximately 730-subject first cohort, the roughly 120-subject validation cohort was the one that the donors belonged to. The data were produced by immunoSEQ multiplex PCR, yet TCRdb's version contains in-frame clones alone and is incomplete. Of roughly 330,000 clones in the sample, about 85% were seen once. The data stem from a study of cytomegalovirus exposure and HLA in healthy donors. Study observations and caveats: The study listed 164 cytomegalovirus-associated TCR beta chains. In vitro, a few CMV-associated chains proved specific for CMV antigens. The classifier, whose performance was assessed in both the original and validation cohorts, reportedly diagnosed cytomegalovirus status with high specificity and sensitivity.

CDR3 length: 20 residues. V dropped 1 base and J dropped 0 bases, with 21 bases sitting between them. From germline, CDR1 is PRHDT and CDR2 FYEKMQ (reference sequence). The rearrangement uses TRBV13 and TRBJ2-2; D is possibly TRBD1 (6 bases). Sequencing was performed on PBMCs. This receptor was obtained from a woman aged 30 to 39 in good health and CMV-seropositive. In DNA form, the CDR3 reads TGTGCCAGCAGCTTAGCCCGGACAGCCCCGGGGCATGCGAACACCGGGGAGCTGTTTTTT. Translated, it gives CASSLARTAPGHANTGELFF.